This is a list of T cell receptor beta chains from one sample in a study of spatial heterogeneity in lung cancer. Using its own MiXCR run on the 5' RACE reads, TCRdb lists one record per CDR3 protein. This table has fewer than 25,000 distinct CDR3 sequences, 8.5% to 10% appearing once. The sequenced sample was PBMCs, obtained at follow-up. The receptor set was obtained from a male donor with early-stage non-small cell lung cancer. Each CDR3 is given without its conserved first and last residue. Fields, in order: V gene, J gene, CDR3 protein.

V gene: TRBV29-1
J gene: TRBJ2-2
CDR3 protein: SVAPNTGELF

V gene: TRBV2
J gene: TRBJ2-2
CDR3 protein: ASSEAPEYTGELF

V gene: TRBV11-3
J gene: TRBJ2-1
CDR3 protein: ASSLGSRGGLDEQF

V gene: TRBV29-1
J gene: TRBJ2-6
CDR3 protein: SVEGGSGANVLT

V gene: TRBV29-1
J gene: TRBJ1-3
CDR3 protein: SVEDRASGNTIY

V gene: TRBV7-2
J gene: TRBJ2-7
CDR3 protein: ASSPGGTSTYEQY

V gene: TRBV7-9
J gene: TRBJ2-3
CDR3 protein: ASSRSGGTDTQY

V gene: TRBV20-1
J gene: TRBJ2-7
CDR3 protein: SASRVVPYEQY

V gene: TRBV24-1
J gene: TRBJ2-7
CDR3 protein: ATMGADYEQY

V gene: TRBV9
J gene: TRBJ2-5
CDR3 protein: ASSARGGPGETQY